This T cell receptor (beta chain) is from a study of cytomegalovirus exposure and HLA in healthy donors. Points from the study as a whole: Sequencing probably produced one cluster of sequence variants that were highly shared. Roughly uniform depth of sequencing across donors was assumed in presence/absence analyses. Earlier analysis found most TCR beta V segments productive about 87% or about 30% of the time. The authors listed over 150 TCR beta chains as cytomegalovirus-associated.

The CDR3 has 15 amino acids. CDR1 and CDR2 (germline): MNHNS, SASEGT. The PCR employed 60 Vbeta primers together with 13 Jbeta primers. Measured with immunoSEQ multiplex PCR; TCRdb has only the in-frame clones, and not every one. The sample shows 120,000 to 150,000 clones, about 84% of them seen only once. Points on this clone: Its matching antigen is unknown.

Sequencing input: PBMCs. This TCR was sampled from a male donor in good health and CMV-seronegative. The rearrangement joins TRBV6-1 to TRBJ2-5; TRBD1 matches at 9 bases. The J call may be mistaken, given a closer DNA end match to TRBJ2-7. The CDR3 protein is CASRKGQGGTYEQYF. CDR3 nucleotides: TGTGCCAGCAGGAAGGGACAGGGTGGGACCTACGAGCAGTACTTC.